The 24 T cell receptor beta chains given below trace back to one sample, sequenced in a study of blood T cell repertoires in COVID-19. The table came from immunoSEQ multiplex PCR; TCRdb's copy has only in-frame clones and leaves some out. The sample consists of 140,000 to 150,000 clones, about 90% of them appearing once. The material sequenced was peripheral blood. These receptors all come from a man over 45 who had recovered from COVID-19.

This clone has a single count. This chain connects TRBV27 to TRBJ2-2; tentative D call: TRBD1 (5 bases). The CDR3 spans 13 residues. V lost 5 bases, J lost 4 bases, and 8 bases lay in between. CDR1 is MNHEY and CDR2 is SMNVEV in the germline V gene (reference sequence). For the CDR3, the DNA is TGTGCCAGCAGTCCAGGGTCCACCGGGGAGCTGTTTTTT. Translated: CASSPGSTGELFF.

The chain has TRBV4-3 and TRBJ1-5; the D gene is possibly TRBD1 (5 bases). The CDR3 is 17 amino acids. Germline V gives CDR1 LGHNA, CDR2 YSLEER. The V end was cut by 2 bases, the J end by 7 bases, with 21 bases between. CDR3 in DNA: TGCGCCAGCAGCCAAAGACTGTTCCAAGGGGTAGCCCAGCCCCAGCATTTT. The encoded protein is CASSQRLFQGVAQPQHF.

V gene TRBV3-1 (or the pseudogene TRBV3-2) combines with J gene TRBJ1-2; D might be TRBD1 (5 bases). V shed 4 bases and J shed 8 bases, with 8 bases lying between them. The CDR3 sequence is 11 residues long. Germline CDR1 reads LGHDT; CDR2 reads YNNKEL (reference sequence). The CDR3 loop reads CASSRGRGYTF. In DNA form, the CDR3 reads TGTGCCAGCAGCCGGGGCCGGGGCTACACCTTC.

About this clone: In the same sample, other DNA sequences code for this CDR3. The chain combines TRBV20-1 with TRBJ2-5; no definite D call. There are 11 residues in the CDR3. V shed 2 bases and J shed 2 bases, with 3 bases lying between them. Germline-derived CDR1 and CDR2 are DFQATT and SNEGSKA (reference sequence). The CDR3 DNA sequence: TGCAGTGCTAGACCACAAGAGACCCAGTACTTC. Its protein is CSARPQETQYF.

This clone was picked up a small number of times. The chain is built from TRBV10-3 and TRBJ1-5; D might be TRBD1 (6 bases). Germline CDR1 ENHRY, CDR2 SYGVKD. Trimming pared 5 bases from V and 1 base from J, leaving 6 bases between. This CDR3 contains 13 residues. In nucleotides, the CDR3 is TGTGCCATCAGTCAGGGGAGCAATCAGCCCCAGCATTTT. It specifies CAISQGSNQPQHF.

V gene TRBV4-1 combines with J gene TRBJ1-4, with 10 nucleotides matching TRBD1. The J segment lost 7 bases and the V segment lost 5 bases, leaving 10 bases of the junction unmatched. CDR1 and CDR2 (germline): MGHRA, YSYEKL. The CDR3 sequence is 16 residues long. The CDR3 region is CASSFRQGASGEKLFF. The CDR3 nucleotides are TGCGCCAGCAGCTTCCGACAGGGGGCATCGGGTGAAAAACTGTTTTTT.

The chain has TRBV3-1 (or the pseudogene TRBV3-2) and TRBJ2-3, with 7 bases fitting TRBD2. The germline V gene encodes CDR1 LGHDT and CDR2 YNNKEL (reference sequence). CDR3 size: 16 residues. The V gene end was trimmed by 4 bases and the J gene end by 2 bases; junction bases not matched to a gene: 9. The CDR3 DNA reads TGTGCCAGCAGCCCCCCCGGGCGGGGGACCACAGATACGCAGTATTTT. As protein: CASSPPGRGTTDTQYF.

The chain employs TRBV5-1 and TRBJ1-5; a possible D gene is TRBD1 (6 bases). The V end was cut by 3 bases, the J end by 2 bases, with 12 bases between. CDR3 length: 15 residues. Germline assignment: CDR1 SGHRS and CDR2 YFSETQ. The CDR3 loop reads CASSSGEFGNQPQHF. DNA of the CDR3: TGCGCCAGCAGCTCAGGGGAGTTTGGCAATCAGCCCCAGCATTTT.

The sample holds one count of this clone. The rearrangement uses TRBV7-2 and TRBJ2-7, with TRBD1 matching over 7 bases. The CDR3 runs to 15 residues. Germline lookup yields CDR1 SGHTA and CDR2 FQGNSA. The junction had 8 bases not matched to a gene; V was cut back by 2 bases and J by 4 bases. This chain's CDR3 is CASSLNKGAGYEQYF. The DNA for the CDR3 is TGTGCCAGCAGCTTAAATAAGGGGGCTGGTTACGAGCAGTACTTC.

CDR3 sequence (DNA): TGCGCCAGCAGCCTAATGTGGCAGGGCTACGAGCAGTACTTC. The encoded protein is CASSLMWQGYEQYF. The chain recombines TRBV4-1 with TRBJ2-7, with D possibly matching TRBD1 (5 bases). V lost 4 bases to trimming and J lost 3 bases, with 13 bases between them. From germline, CDR1 is MGHRA and CDR2 YSYEKL. The CDR3 is 14 residues long.

The V and J genes are TRBV6-2 or TRBV6-3 and TRBJ2-1, with TRBD2 identical over 7 bases. This CDR3 has 15 amino acids. V trimming: 6 bases; J trimming: 10 bases; junction bases outside the gene matches: 15. Germline V gene lookup returns CDR1 MNHEY and CDR2 SVGEGT. CDR3 region: CASSRPTSLQSEQFF. CDR3 nucleotide sequence: TGTGCCAGCAGCCGCCCGACTAGCCTCCAATCAGAGCAGTTCTTC.

This clone was found once. This rearrangement joins TRBV5-1 to TRBJ2-7; D is perhaps TRBD1 (6 bases). This CDR3 has 16 amino acids. V lost 2 bases and J 0 bases, leaving 15 bases between the germline ends. The V gene's germline CDR1 is SGHRS and CDR2 YFSETQ. CDR3 amino acids: CASSLTKTGDSYEQYF. CDR3 bases: TGCGCCAGCAGCTTAACAAAGACAGGAGACTCCTACGAGCAGTACTTC.

This chain joins TRBV27 and TRBJ1-4; possibly TRBD1 for D (5 bases). The CDR3 length is 15 residues. Germline CDR1 reads MNHEY; CDR2 reads SMNVEV (reference sequence). Between the trimmed V and J ends, which lost 5 bases and 0 bases, there was a span of 10 bases. The CDR3 sequence is CASSPWTPTNEKLFF. Written as DNA, the CDR3 is TGTGCCAGCAGTCCCTGGACACCAACTAATGAAAAACTGTTTTTT.

This chain joins TRBV5-6 and TRBJ2-7; TRBD2 matches 9 bases. This CDR3 is 14 amino acids long. Germline CDR1 is SGHDT and CDR2 is YYEEEE. After removal of 2 bases from V and 1 base from J, the junction contained 1 base not matched to a gene. The DNA for the CDR3 is TGTGCCAGCAGCTTTAGCGGGGGTTCCTACGAGCAGTACTTC. Its protein is CASSFSGGSYEQYF. Combining the CDR3 with reference TRBV5-6 and TRBJ2-7 gives the whole variable domain DAGVTQSPTHLIKTRGQQVTLRCSPKSGHDTVSWYQQALGQGPQFIFQYYEEEERQRGNFPDRFSGHQFPNYSSELNVNALLLGDSALYLCASSFSGGSYEQYFGPGTRLTVT.

The genes are TRBV7-8 and TRBJ1-1; no clear D. The germline gives CDR1 SGHVS, CDR2 FQNEAQ. This CDR3 is built from 14 residues. The ends were cut back, 7 bases at V and 3 bases at J, with 15 bases in the middle. The CDR3 DNA follows: TGTGCCAGCATCCCGGGAGGGAGGTACACTGAAGCTTTCTTT. Its translation: CASIPGGRYTEAFF.

V usage is TRBV11-1 and J usage is TRBJ2-1; D may be TRBD2 (6 bases). This CDR3 has 13 residues. Germline lookup yields CDR1 SGHAT and CDR2 FQDESV (reference sequence). V lost 4 bases and J 7 bases, leaving 11 bases between the germline ends. In DNA, the CDR3 is TGTGCCAGCAGCTCAAGCGGGTGGAATGAGCAGTTCTTC. It encodes CASSSSGWNEQFF.

The chain uses TRBV25-1 and TRBJ2-3, with 7 bases aligning to TRBD2. Trimming at V came to 4 bases and at J to 4 bases, leaving 8 bases not matched to a gene. The length of the CDR3 is 15 residues. The germline V gene encodes CDR1 MGHDK and CDR2 SYGVNS. The CDR3 here is CASSVTSTAADTQYF. As DNA, the CDR3 is TGTGCCAGCAGTGTGACTAGCACGGCGGCAGATACGCAGTATTTT.

V is TRBV7-2 and J is TRBJ2-7; 7 nucleotides agree with TRBD1. Germline values: CDR1 SGHTA, CDR2 FQGNSA. The CDR3 runs to 15 residues. J was trimmed by 3 bases and V by 5 bases; bases with no gene match: 10. The CDR3 is CASSLTAWDSYEQYF. CDR3 sequence (DNA): TGTGCCAGCAGCCTTACTGCGTGGGACAGCTACGAGCAGTACTTC.

The J gene is TRBJ2-7, the V gene TRBV7-3, with 12 bases fitting TRBD2. Germline V gene lookup returns CDR1 SGHTA and CDR2 FQGTGA. The ends lost 2 bases at V and 2 bases at J; junction bases unmatched: 1. There are 15 residues in the CDR3. CDR3 loop: CASSLLAGGPYEQYF. DNA of the CDR3: TGTGCCAGCAGCTTACTAGCGGGGGGGCCCTACGAGCAGTACTTC.

The chain combines TRBV7-2 with TRBJ2-7, with 10 nucleotides matching TRBD1. The CDR3 runs to 16 residues. J gave up 6 bases and V 0 bases, and 8 bases lay outside the gene matches. The germline gives CDR1 SGHTA, CDR2 FQGNSA. DNA of the CDR3: TGTGCCAGCAGCTTAGCGGCTCGACAGGGGGCGCGCGAGCAGTACTTC. As protein: CASSLAARQGAREQYF.

The CDR3 is CASSDERGPLNEQFF. As DNA, the CDR3 is TGTGCCAGCAGCGACGAGCGGGGGCCCCTTAATGAGCAGTTCTTC. The chain uses TRBV9 and TRBJ2-1, with TRBD2 matching over 8 bases. Germline V gene sequence: CDR1 SGDLS, CDR2 YYNGEE. This CDR3 region has 15 residues. J was trimmed by 7 bases and V by 3 bases; bases with no gene match: 9.

The chain joins TRBV15 to TRBJ2-3; perhaps TRBD1 as D (6 bases). CDR3 length: 16 residues. Germline V lookup: CDR1 LNHNV, CDR2 YYDKDF (reference sequence). Between the trimmed V and J ends, which lost 2 bases and 1 base, there was a span of 13 bases. CDR3 nucleotide sequence: TGTGCCACCAGCAGACGCATTGCAGGGGGCACAGATACGCAGTATTTT. It encodes CATSRRIAGGTDTQYF. Using reference TRBV15 and TRBJ2-3 for the parts outside the CDR3, the full variable domain is DAMVIQNPRYQVTQFGKPVTLSCSQTLNHNVMYWYQQKSSQAPKLLFHYYDKDFNNEADTPDNFQSRRPNTSFCFLDIRSPGLGDTAMYLCATSRRIAGGTDTQYFGPGTRLTVL.

This chain connects TRBV11-2 to TRBJ2-7; possible D gene TRBD2, 6 bases. CDR3 length: 16 amino acids. The V end lost 8 bases, the J end lost 2 bases, and 22 bases lay between the germline ends. Germline loops: CDR1 SGHAT, CDR2 FQNNGV. Here the CDR3 DNA reads TGTGCCAGCGCTACCTACCAGGGCAGGGAGGCCTACGAGCAGTACTTC. It translates to CASATYQGREAYEQYF.

The J gene is TRBJ2-7, the V gene TRBV6-5; TRBD1 matches 8 bases. V shed 5 bases, J shed 3 bases, and the junction held 9 bases outside the gene matches. Germline V gives CDR1 MNHEY, CDR2 SVGAGI. The length of the CDR3 is 15 residues. Here the CDR3 reads CASSPRQGKVYEQYF. Written as DNA, the CDR3 is TGTGCCAGCAGTCCCCGACAGGGGAAAGTCTACGAGCAGTACTTC.